This is a list of T cell receptor beta chains from one sample in a study of patients and donors after allogeneic stem cell transplantation. MiXCR, run by TCRdb on the RT-PCR reads, gives a single entry per CDR3 protein. This sample has tens of thousands of distinct CDR3 sequences; approximately 5.2% occur once, and the top ten carry about 3%. Sequencing input: blood, either unsorted or a sorted T cell fraction (not recorded which). The receptors shown here come from a human donor who was either an allogeneic HSCT recipient or a stem cell or donor lymphocyte infusion donor (not recorded which). It is not recorded whose cells these are; they may come from a transplant donor. The CDR3 runs from the conserved cysteine through the conserved F or W. The D gene is left open where the match is weak. Not all rows give a size; the values are once, few, many and, for expanded clones, a class.

j_gene | abundance | d_gene | v_gene | CDR3aa | CDR3nt
TRBJ2-2 | few | TRBD1 | TRBV20-1 | CSARDYLDRENGELFF | TGCAGTGCTAGAGATTACTTGGACAGGGAAAACGGGGAGCTGTTTTTT
TRBJ1-2 | many | NA | TRBV10-2 | CASSEQTGLGYTF | TGCGCCAGCAGTGAGCAGACGGGACTTGGCTACACCTTC
TRBJ2-2 | many | NA | TRBV29-1 | CSVAARATNTGELFF | TGCAGCGTTGCTGCGCGGGCAACTAACACCGGGGAGCTGTTTTTT
TRBJ2-7 | many | TRBD1 | TRBV6-5 | CASSYLLGTVDLYEQYF | TGTGCCAGCAGTTACCTACTTGGGACAGTCGATCTCTACGAGCAGTACTTC
TRBJ2-7 | few | TRBD2 | TRBV25-1 | CASSGAGTSVEQYF | TGTGCCAGCAGTGGGGCCGGGACTAGCGTCGAGCAGTACTTC
TRBJ2-3 | few | NA | TRBV18 | CASSHSGTPTGDTQYF | TGTGCCAGCTCACACTCCGGGACACCCACGGGAGATACGCAGTATTTT
TRBJ2-3 | few | NA | TRBV5-6 | CASSFTLSLSPDTQYF | TGTGCCAGCAGCTTTACCTTGAGTCTATCCCCGGATACGCAGTATTTT
TRBJ1-4 | many | NA | TRBV28 | CASLDGGEKLFF | TGTGCCAGCTTGGACGGGGGTGAAAAACTGTTTTTT
TRBJ1-6 | few | NA | TRBV28 | CASSESQGLNSPLHF | TGTGCCAGCAGCGAATCTCAAGGGTTGAATTCACCCCTCCACTTT
TRBJ2-5 | few | NA | TRBV4-2 | CASSQEMAGRKTQYF | TGTGCCAGCAGCCAAGAGATGGCAGGGCGAAAGACCCAGTACTTC
TRBJ2-1 | many | NA | TRBV29-1 | CSAERTGNYNEQFF | TGCAGCGCTGAACGTACGGGCAATTACAATGAGCAGTTCTTC
TRBJ2-7 | NA | NA | TRBV28 | CASSPPGGSYEQYF | TGTGCCAGCAGCCCCCCCGGGGGTTCCTACGAGCAGTACTTC